These 29 T cell receptor beta chains were all obtained from the same sample, sequenced in a study of T cell repertoires in cytomegalovirus infection. The antigens of these receptors remain unknown. TCRdb used MiXCR to reprocess the reads, holding one entry per CDR3 protein. The sample lists about 920,000 distinct CDR3 sequences; around a third were seen once. Sequenced material: cultured CD8+ T cells from PBMCs, taken from culture after CMV antigen stimulation. The receptors originated from a human donor in good health (CMV status not recorded). Some clones in this sample may be carry-over from other donors' samples.

Remarks on this clonotype: A clone one base away is much larger, so this may be a read error. The chain has TRBV7-6 and TRBJ2-7; no firm D call. Trimming left V 0 bases short and J 3 bases short, with 3 bases between. Germline V gene lookup returns CDR1 SGHVS and CDR2 FNYEAQ. The CDR3 loop spans 12 amino acids. The CDR3 loop is CASSLAIYEQYF. CDR3 coding DNA: TGTGCCAGCAGCTTAGCGATCTACGAGCAGTACTTC. The whole variable domain, remainder taken from reference TRBV7-6 and TRBJ2-7, is GAGVSQSPRYKVTKRGQDVALRCDPISGHVSLYWYRQALGQGPEFLTYFNYEAQQDKSGLPNDRFSAERPEGSISTLTIQRTEQRDSAMYRCASSLAIYEQYFGPGTRLTVT.

This clonotype was observed many times. V is TRBV9 and J is TRBJ1-1; TRBD1 matches 8 bases. Germline V gene data show CDR1 as SGDLS and CDR2 as YYNGEE. V dropped 3 bases and J dropped 6; count of bases not matched to a gene: 10. The CDR3 is 15 residues long. The CDR3 sequence is CASSAYQGAGAEAFF. The CDR3 nucleotides are TGTGCCAGCAGCGCCTATCAGGGGGCTGGGGCTGAAGCTTTCTTT.

This clonotype appeared many times. This rearrangement joins TRBV7-9 to TRBJ2-1; maybe TRBD1 (6 bases). Germline assignment: CDR1 SEHNR and CDR2 FQNEAQ (reference sequence). The germline V and J ends were trimmed by 4 bases and 5 bases, with 15 bases remaining between them. CDR3 length: 15 residues. DNA of the CDR3: TGTGCCAGCAGCTCAGACAGGCATAGTAACAATGAGCAGTTCTTC. Its translation is CASSSDRHSNNEQFF.

V gene TRBV10-3 combines with J gene TRBJ2-1; D not resolved. V lost 2 bases and J 3 bases, leaving 14 bases between the germline ends. Germline V gene sequence: CDR1 ENHRY, CDR2 SYGVKD. The CDR3 spans 16 residues. The CDR3 DNA reads as TGTGCCATCAGTGAGCCTTCGACTTTTGTCTACAATGAGCAGTTCTTC. This sequence encodes CAISEPSTFVYNEQFF.

The rearrangement uses TRBV12-3 or TRBV12-4 and TRBJ2-2; TRBD1 agrees at 10 bases. The junction had 5 bases not matched to a gene; V was cut back by 6 bases and J by 4 bases. This CDR3 has 15 amino acids. The CDR3 DNA reads as TGTGCCAGCAGACCGGGGACAGGGGCCACCGGGGAGCTGTTTTTT. Translating gives CASRPGTGATGELFF.

The chain employs TRBV27 and TRBJ2-5; tentatively, D is TRBD2 (6 bases). The germline V and J ends were trimmed by 2 bases and 4 bases, with 14 bases remaining between them. The CDR3 is 15 residues long. Looked up from germline, CDR1 is MNHEY and CDR2 is SMNVEV (reference sequence). The CDR3 DNA is TGTGCCAGCAGTTTAGGGGGACTCACTGGAGAGACCCAGTACTTC. Its translation is CASSLGGLTGETQYF.

This clonotype was seen a few times. The rearrangement uses TRBV10-3 and TRBJ2-3; 8 positions match TRBD2. CDR3 length: 18 residues. CDR1 and CDR2 (germline): ENHRY, SYGVKD. Losses at the gene ends were 0 bases for V and 0 bases for J; bases not matched to a gene: 8. The CDR3 sequence is CAISESGFQRGSTDTQYF. The CDR3 DNA follows: TGTGCCATCAGTGAGTCGGGTTTCCAGCGGGGGAGCACAGATACGCAGTATTTT.

The table lists this clonotype with a few counts. The rearrangement uses TRBV7-9 and TRBJ1-1; D not certain. In germline, CDR1 is SEHNR, CDR2 FQNEAQ (reference sequence). V was clipped by 2 bases and J by 1 base, with 8 bases between them. The length of the CDR3 is 14 residues. The CDR3 loop is CASSLQFGNTEAFF. Written as DNA, the CDR3 is TGTGCCAGCAGCTTACAATTCGGGAACACTGAAGCTTTCTTT.

The chain combines TRBV6-5 with TRBJ1-2; 9 nucleotides align to TRBD1. This CDR3 contains 14 residues. Germline CDR1 is MNHEY and CDR2 is SVGAGI. V gave up 2 bases and J gave up 4 bases; unmatched junction bases: 2. CDR3 protein: CASSYGTGIYGYTF. The CDR3 DNA is TGTGCCAGCAGTTACGGGACAGGGATCTATGGCTACACCTTC.

There are many counts of this clonotype. The V gene is TRBV20-1, the J gene TRBJ1-4; no reliable D call. Trimming stripped 3 bases from V and 8 bases from J, with 7 bases between. There are 11 residues in the CDR3. Germline values: CDR1 DFQATT, CDR2 SNEGSKA (reference sequence). CDR3 region: CSASGQEKLFF. The DNA for the CDR3 is TGCAGTGCTAGCGGCCAAGAAAAACTGTTTTTT.

The sample holds many counts of this clonotype. The chain carries TRBV6-2 or TRBV6-3 and TRBJ1-1; D remains unclear. The CDR3 has 15 amino acids. V was shortened by 4 bases and J by 4 bases, with 16 bases between the two germline ends. Per the germline V gene, CDR1 is MNHEY and CDR2 is SVGEGT. The CDR3 DNA reads TGTGCCAGCAGTTTGACTCTCTTTGGGAGCACTGAAGCTTTCTTT. Translation gives CASSLTLFGSTEAFF.

The V and J genes are TRBV2 and TRBJ2-3; TRBD2 aligns across 7 bases. CDR3 size: 17 residues. Trimming at V came to 1 base and at J to 1 base, leaving 8 bases not matched to a gene. CDR1 is SNHLY and CDR2 is FYNNEI in the germline V gene. The CDR3 here is CASSEDSAGDRTDTQYF. The CDR3 bases are TGTGCCAGCAGTGAAGACAGCGCGGGGGACCGCACAGATACGCAGTATTTT.

In this sample, this clonotype turned up a few times. The chain joins TRBV20-1 to TRBJ2-3; 7 bases are shared with TRBD1. The CDR3 extends over 14 amino acids. With 1 base clipped from V and 6 bases from J, the junction kept 7 bases outside the gene matches. Germline V gene sequence: CDR1 DFQATT, CDR2 SNEGSKA (reference sequence). CDR3 residues: CSARVKGAWDTQYF. DNA of the CDR3: TGCAGTGCTAGAGTGAAGGGGGCGTGGGATACGCAGTATTTT.

V is TRBV20-1 and J is TRBJ1-1; D might be TRBD1 (5 bases). V was trimmed by 2 bases and J by 1 base, leaving 23 bases between them. Germline values: CDR1 DFQATT, CDR2 SNEGSKA (reference sequence). The CDR3 length is 18 residues. The CDR3 is CSARRRLRGGRTNTEAFF. DNA of the CDR3: TGCAGTGCTAGAAGGCGCCTAAGGGGAGGGCGGACGAACACTGAAGCTTTCTTT.

The sample holds a few counts of this clonotype. The chain uses TRBV7-2 and TRBJ2-1, with D possibly being TRBD2 (6 bases). Germline CDR1 reads SGHTA; CDR2 reads FQGNSA. This CDR3 contains 16 residues. V was shortened by 4 bases and J by 4 bases, with 17 bases between the two germline ends. The CDR3 DNA follows: TGTGCCAGCAGCTCATCGGGACTGATAACATACAATGAGCAGTTCTTC. Encoded protein: CASSSSGLITYNEQFF.

This clonotype has only a few counts. V and J are TRBV11-2 and TRBJ1-1; D might be TRBD1 (6 bases). Deletions cut 4 bases from V and 11 bases from J, with 20 bases between. There are 14 residues in the CDR3. Per germline, CDR1 SGHAT and CDR2 FQNNGV. CDR3 loop: CASSYNRGLGGAFF. The CDR3 DNA is TGTGCCAGCAGCTACAACCGGGGGCTCGGTGGGGCTTTCTTT.

This clonotype was observed once. The J gene is TRBJ1-2, the V gene TRBV5-1; TRBD1 matches 7 bases. CDR1 and CDR2 from the germline V gene are SGHRS and YFSETQ. Trimming at V came to 4 bases and at J to 2 bases, leaving 8 bases not matched to a gene. The CDR3 runs to 15 residues. The CDR3 protein is CASSGGQIGNYGYTF. The CDR3 DNA is TGCGCCAGCAGCGGGGGACAGATAGGAAACTATGGCTACACCTTC.

This clonotype was seen many times. The chain is built from TRBV7-9 and TRBJ1-4; a weak D match, TRBD1 (5 bases). CDR3 length: 13 amino acids. V gave up 8 bases and J gave up 7 bases, with 14 bases separating them. In germline, CDR1 is SEHNR, CDR2 FQNEAQ (reference sequence). The DNA of the CDR3 is TGTGCCAGCGGGGGGATTTTTGGTGAAAAACTGTTTTTT. Residues: CASGGIFGEKLFF.

This clonotype was observed many times. The rearrangement joins TRBV6-1 to TRBJ1-2, with a possible D match to TRBD1 (5 bases). V was shortened by 5 bases and J by 8 bases, with 18 bases between the two germline ends. The CDR3 totals 14 residues. Germline assignment: CDR1 MNHNS and CDR2 SASEGT. In nucleotides, the CDR3 is TGTGCCAGCAGTTTAGGGGACCTTCCGGGGGGCTACACCTTC. This sequence encodes CASSLGDLPGGYTF.

V gene TRBV7-3 combines with J gene TRBJ2-1, with TRBD2 identical over 9 bases. Germline V gives CDR1 SGHTA, CDR2 FQGTGA. V dropped 4 bases and J dropped 9; count of bases not matched to a gene: 7. This CDR3 comprises 14 residues. The CDR3 sequence: CASSSSYSGGEQFF. CDR3 in DNA: TGTGCCAGCAGCTCTTCCTATAGCGGGGGTGAGCAGTTCTTC.

In its sample, this clonotype was seen a few times. V usage is TRBV2 and J usage is TRBJ1-1; weak D call: TRBD1 (6 bases). V lost 8 bases and J lost 9, with 10 bases in between. Per germline, CDR1 SNHLY and CDR2 FYNNEI. The CDR3 has 10 amino acids. For the CDR3, the DNA is TGTGCCAGCGAAACAGGGAAAGCTTTCTTT. Translating gives CASETGKAFF.

This clonotype was recorded only once. The rearrangement joins TRBV20-1 to TRBJ2-1; 7 nucleotides line up with TRBD2. V was clipped by 3 bases and J by 4 bases; unmatched bases: 6. The CDR3 has 14 amino acids. The germline CDR1 and CDR2 sequences are DFQATT and SNEGSKA (reference sequence). CDR3 amino acids: CSARGGGPYNEQFF. CDR3 DNA: TGCAGTGCTAGGGGCGGGGGACCATACAATGAGCAGTTCTTC.

This clonotype was counted ten times or more. The chain carries TRBV27 and TRBJ2-6; D is ambiguous. The germline V gene has CDR1 MNHEY and CDR2 SMNVEV (reference sequence). The ends were cut back, 2 bases at V and 0 bases at J, with 5 bases in the middle. This CDR3 region has 15 residues. CDR3 nucleotides: TGTGCCAGCAGTTTAGTACGCTCTGGGGCCAACGTCCTGACTTTC. Protein: CASSLVRSGANVLTF. Supplemented by reference TRBV27 and TRBJ2-6, the full variable domain reads EAQVTQNPRYLITVTGKKLTVTCSQNMNHEYMSWYRQDPGLGLRQIYYSMNVEVTDKGDVPEGYKVSRKEKRNFPLILESPSPNQTSLYFCASSLVRSGANVLTFGAGSRLTVL.

This clonotype occurred a few times. The chain joins TRBV6-2 or TRBV6-3 to TRBJ2-5; 7 bases map to TRBD2. V trimming: 7 bases; J trimming: 0 bases; junction bases outside the gene matches: 5. The CDR3 runs to 14 residues. CDR1 and CDR2 from the germline V gene are MNHEY and SVGEGT. As DNA, the CDR3 is TGTGCCAGCACGCGGGGAGGGTACCAAGAGACCCAGTACTTC. The encoded protein is CASTRGGYQETQYF.

The chain uses TRBV7-6 and TRBJ2-5; D is tentatively TRBD1 or TRBD2 (5 bases each). This CDR3 comprises 16 residues. Per germline, CDR1 SGHVS and CDR2 FNYEAQ. Trimming removed 2 bases at V and 2 bases at J, with 15 bases between. DNA of the CDR3: TGTGCCAGCAGCTTATTCGCGGTGGGGGAACAAGAGACCCAGTACTTC. This sequence encodes CASSLFAVGEQETQYF.

This clonotype was seen a few times. J is TRBJ1-1 and V is TRBV3-1; perhaps TRBD1 as D (6 bases). CDR1 is LGHDT, CDR2 YNNKEL, per germline (reference sequence). Trimming left V 2 bases short and J 1 base short, with 14 bases between. The CDR3 length is 16 residues. The CDR3: CASSQKKGGPNTEAFF. The CDR3 DNA reads TGTGCCAGCAGCCAAAAGAAGGGGGGTCCGAACACTGAAGCTTTCTTT.

This chain links TRBV19 with TRBJ2-1; either TRBD1 or TRBD2 may fit D (5 bases each). The CDR3 spans 18 residues. V was clipped by 7 bases and J by 3 bases, with 25 bases between them. The germline V gene encodes CDR1 LNHDA and CDR2 SQIVND (reference sequence). CDR3 nucleotide sequence: TGTGCCAGTAATCTAGGATACCGGGACCCCTACGACTACAATGAGCAGTTCTTC. Translating it yields CASNLGYRDPYDYNEQFF.

This clonotype was detected ten times or more. The CDR3 here is CASSVGTANPFKYGYTF. The DNA for the CDR3 is TGTGCCAGCAGTGTTGGGACAGCCAATCCTTTCAAGTATGGCTACACCTTC. This chain uses TRBV6-1 with TRBJ1-2; TRBD1 agrees at 7 bases. V lost 4 bases to trimming and J lost 5 bases; unmatched junction nucleotides: 16. Germline CDR1 is MNHNS and CDR2 is SASEGT. CDR3 length equals 17 residues.

This clonotype was seen more than once but under ten times. The chain joins TRBV25-1 to TRBJ2-5; D uncertain. Germline assignment: CDR1 MGHDK and CDR2 SYGVNS. The CDR3 has 14 residues. Trimming removed 0 bases from V and 5 bases from J, with 10 bases in between. Written as DNA, the CDR3 is TGTGCCAGCAGTGAATATGGGTTGGGGGAGACCCAGTACTTC. It is translated as CASSEYGLGETQYF.